By share of the sample, the clone carrying this T cell receptor (beta chain) is medium-sized. Its specificity is unknown. This specimen belongs to a study of OX40 agonist ivuxolimab in advanced cancers. Study-level information: Three patients, one with hepatocellular carcinoma and two with cutaneous melanoma, responded partially.

V lost 4 bases to trimming and J lost 6 bases, with 15 bases between them. This CDR3 comprises 14 residues. Germline values: CDR1 SGHTA, CDR2 FQGNSA. Here immunoSEQ multiplex PCR was the method, and the copy in TCRdb shows in-frame clones only, minus some. The repertoire holds more than 35,000 clones, about 74% seen once, with about 12% in the top ten. Study-wide points: The authors did not determine the antigen specificity of the expanded peripheral T cells.

The gene calls are TRBV7-2 and TRBJ1-2; D is ambiguous. This clonotype originated in an adult with an advanced solid tumor such as melanoma, head and neck, liver or kidney cancer. The material was CD4+ or CD8+ T cells sorted from blood, obtained in a trial of the OX40 agonist ivuxolimab. CDR3 loop: CASSSSGGVDGYTF. The CDR3 DNA reads TGTGCCAGCAGCTCGTCAGGCGGGGTTGATGGCTACACCTTC.